What follows describes a single T cell receptor (beta chain). What it binds is not known. The protocol was immunoSEQ multiplex PCR, while the TCRdb copy is restricted to in-frame clones and leaves out a portion. The sample carries roughly 150,000 clones, around 89% recorded once. The data originate from a study of T cell responses to AZD1222 COVID-19 vaccine. Study conclusions and caveats: Of the AZD1222 recipients, only six or seven were seropositive at baseline. Clonal diversity was possibly underestimated, and the donors were mostly white British, with more females. Receipt of two AZD1222 doses was followed by a rise in Spike-specific TCR breadth and depth. Spike-wide vaccine-associated CD4 TCRs dominated at 160-218 and 743-854.

The CDR3 runs to 16 residues. The sequence derives from an adult in good health. The V gene is TRBV21-1, the J gene TRBJ1-6; the table calls TRBD1, which could not be checked here. TRBV21-1 is a documented pseudogene. The sample in question was peripheral blood, obtained on day 0 of MenACWY control vaccination. The CDR3 DNA follows: TGTGCCAGCAGCAGGACAGCAAGTAAGCATAATTCACCCCTCCACTTT. It encodes CASSRTASKHNSPLHF.